The rows below give T cell receptor beta chains drawn from one sample of a study of response to subunit inactivated influenza vaccine. TCRdb re-called the RT-PCR reads through MiXCR, storing one row per CDR3 protein. This sample yields fewer than 600,000 distinct CDR3 sequences, of which 6% to 9% are seen a single time; about 12% belongs to the top ten. Sequences were derived from PBMCs from blood, sampled less than 30 months after vaccination. Receptor source: a man aged 50 to 75 who received an inactivated influenza vaccine. Both conserved end residues are part of each CDR3. A D gene is named only where the DNA matches it firmly. Clone size is shown for a subset of rows, as once, few, many or a class of expanded clone.

V gene: TRBV7-2
D gene: NA
clone size: NA
J gene: TRBJ1-1
CDR3 protein: CASSLAGEAFF
CDR3 DNA: TGTGCCAGCAGCTTAGCAGGTGAAGCTTTCTTT

V gene: TRBV4-3
D gene: NA
clone size: many
J gene: TRBJ1-1
CDR3 protein: CASSQVERDPAFF
CDR3 DNA: TGCGCCAGCAGCCAAGTCGAGAGGGACCCAGCTTTCTTT

V gene: TRBV7-6
D gene: NA
clone size: NA
J gene: TRBJ1-1
CDR3 protein: CASSLANENTEAFF
CDR3 DNA: TGTGCCAGCAGCTTAGCGAACGAGAACACTGAAGCTTTCTTT

V gene: TRBV6-5
D gene: NA
clone size: few
J gene: TRBJ2-2
CDR3 protein: CASSFRTRPGELFF
CDR3 DNA: TGTGCCAGCAGTTTCCGGACGCGTCCCGGGGAGCTGTTTTTT

V gene: TRBV12-3/TRBV12-4
D gene: TRBD1
clone size: NA
J gene: TRBJ2-1
CDR3 protein: CATLTGDNEQFF
CDR3 DNA: TGTGCCACCTTGACAGGGGACAATGAGCAGTTCTTC

V gene: TRBV29-1
D gene: NA
clone size: many
J gene: TRBJ2-1
CDR3 protein: CSVVSDNEQFF
CDR3 DNA: TGCAGCGTTGTGAGCGACAATGAGCAGTTCTTC

V gene: TRBV7-9
D gene: NA
clone size: few
J gene: TRBJ2-1
CDR3 protein: CASSSGLLEQFF
CDR3 DNA: TGTGCCAGCAGCTCAGGACTACTTGAGCAGTTCTTC

V gene: TRBV20-1
D gene: TRBD1
clone size: many
J gene: TRBJ1-2
CDR3 protein: CSAEDRRNYGYTF
CDR3 DNA: TGCAGTGCAGAGGACAGGAGAAACTATGGCTACACCTTC

V gene: TRBV5-6
D gene: NA
clone size: few
J gene: TRBJ1-2
CDR3 protein: CASSFGGGYGYTF
CDR3 DNA: TGTGCCAGCAGCTTTGGGGGTGGCTATGGCTACACCTTC

V gene: TRBV18
D gene: NA
clone size: NA
J gene: TRBJ2-1
CDR3 protein: CASSPGRAQNNEQFF
CDR3 DNA: TGTGCCAGCTCACCCGGACGGGCTCAAAACAATGAGCAGTTCTTC

V gene: TRBV5-1
D gene: TRBD2
clone size: many
J gene: TRBJ2-1
CDR3 protein: CASSLEPSGGPNEQFF
CDR3 DNA: TGCGCCAGCAGCTTGGAACCTAGCGGGGGTCCTAATGAGCAGTTCTTC

V gene: TRBV19
D gene: NA
clone size: NA
J gene: TRBJ1-5
CDR3 protein: CASSIAGNGNQPQHF
CDR3 DNA: TGTGCCAGTAGTATAGCGGGGAATGGCAATCAGCCCCAGCATTTT

V gene: TRBV7-2
D gene: NA
clone size: NA
J gene: TRBJ2-1
CDR3 protein: CASSAGPYDEQFF
CDR3 DNA: TGTGCCAGCAGCGCGGGACCTTACGATGAGCAGTTCTTC

V gene: TRBV29-1
D gene: NA
clone size: few
J gene: TRBJ2-5
CDR3 protein: CSVDRGLGVETQYF
CDR3 DNA: TGCAGCGTTGATAGAGGACTGGGTGTTGAGACCCAGTACTTC

V gene: TRBV6-5
D gene: NA
clone size: few
J gene: TRBJ2-1
CDR3 protein: CASSYGPGTNEQFF
CDR3 DNA: TGTGCCAGCAGTTACGGCCCAGGGACCAATGAGCAGTTCTTC

V gene: TRBV4-3
D gene: NA
clone size: few
J gene: TRBJ2-1
CDR3 protein: CASSQGRERFYEQFF
CDR3 DNA: TGCGCCAGCAGCCAAGGGCGAGAACGGTTCTATGAGCAGTTCTTC

V gene: TRBV20-1
D gene: TRBD1
clone size: NA
J gene: TRBJ1-4
CDR3 protein: CSAPRGPGVEKLFF
CDR3 DNA: TGCAGTGCCCCTAGGGGGCCAGGCGTTGAAAAACTGTTTTTT

V gene: TRBV7-2
D gene: NA
clone size: few
J gene: TRBJ1-2
CDR3 protein: CASSLGQIIGGYTF
CDR3 DNA: TGTGCCAGCAGCTTAGGACAGATTATTGGTGGCTACACCTTC